The rows below give T cell receptor beta chains drawn from one sample of a study of post-analysis software for immune sequencing data. TCRdb passed the PCR reads through MiXCR, listing each CDR3 protein once. Of some 700,000 distinct CDR3 sequences listed, approximately 59% are singletons. Sequencing was done on a sample of blood. Receptors originate from a girl aged 2 to 9 with multiple sclerosis. Each CDR3 is given with its conserved first and last residue. A D gene is named only where the DNA matches it firmly. A clone size is listed for some rows: how often the clone was seen (once, few, many), or a class if it is expanded.

d_call	v_call	clone_size	j_call	cdr3_nt	cdr3_aa
TRBD1	TRBV20-1	few	TRBJ2-5	TGCAGTGCTAGAGATCACGGGACAGCGCAAGAGACCCAGTACTTC	CSARDHGTAQETQYF
-	TRBV12-3/TRBV12-4	-	TRBJ1-6	TGTGCCAGCAGTTTAGGGGCAGCTTATAATTCACCCCTCCACTTT	CASSLGAAYNSPLHF
-	TRBV5-1	-	TRBJ2-7	TGCGCCAGCAGCTTGGCCGAGGGAACTAGAACCTACGAGCAGTACTTC	CASSLAEGTRTYEQYF
-	TRBV7-9	-	TRBJ2-1	TGTGCCAGCAGCTTAGATACGGGCCCCCGCTCCTACAATGAGCAGTTCTTC	CASSLDTGPRSYNEQFF
-	TRBV18	-	TRBJ1-2	TGTGCCAGCTCACCACCGTCCGGGCCACGGGACTATGGCTACACCTTC	CASSPPSGPRDYGYTF
-	TRBV4-1	few	TRBJ2-6	TGCGCCAGCAGCCAAGGTCACGCAGCTGGGGCCAACGTCCTGACTTTC	CASSQGHAAGANVLTF
-	TRBV20-1	-	TRBJ1-3	TGCAGTGCTCCCCTGGCGGGGGTTGGAAACACCATATATTTT	CSAPLAGVGNTIYF
TRBD2	TRBV6-5	-	TRBJ2-1	TGTGCCAGCAGTTCTCGGCCGGGACTAGTCTTATTTGAGCAGTTCTTC	CASSSRPGLVLFEQFF
-	TRBV27	many	TRBJ2-1	TGTGCCAGCAGTTCGAACAGGGCACCGCAGTTCTTC	CASSSNRAPQFF
-	TRBV5-1	-	TRBJ2-5	TGCGCCAGCAGCCCCGGGACCATCACTTGGGAGTACCAAGAGACCCAGTACTTC	CASSPGTITWEYQETQYF
-	TRBV28	-	TRBJ2-1	TGTGCCAGCAGCTTAGGCGCCCGCTCCTACAATGAGCAGTTCTTC	CASSLGARSYNEQFF
TRBD2	TRBV6-5	-	TRBJ2-7	TGTGCCAGCAGTTACTCTGCGGGAGGGCCCTACGAGCAGTACTTC	CASSYSAGGPYEQYF
-	TRBV15	few	TRBJ2-7	TGTGCCACCAGCAGAGTACGGGGTGCCCTCTACGAGCAGTACTTC	CATSRVRGALYEQYF
TRBD1	TRBV7-2	-	TRBJ2-4	TGTGCCAGCAGCTCCCCGGGACAGCCAAACATTCAGTACTTC	CASSSPGQPNIQYF
TRBD2	TRBV7-2	-	TRBJ2-1	TGTGCCAGCAGCTTAGTGGGGCGGGGGATCTACAATGAGCAGTTCTTC	CASSLVGRGIYNEQFF
-	TRBV4-1	-	TRBJ2-3	TGCGCCAGCAGCCAAGATAAACTAGCTGGCACAGATACGCAGTATTTT	CASSQDKLAGTDTQYF
TRBD1	TRBV5-5	-	TRBJ2-5	TGTGCCAGCGGACTTTCGACAGGGGGAAAAGAGACCCAGTACTTC	CASGLSTGGKETQYF
-	TRBV6-2/TRBV6-3	-	TRBJ1-6	TGTGCCAGCAGTTACCCGACCATACAGAGCTCCTATAATTCACCCCTCCACTTT	CASSYPTIQSSYNSPLHF
-	TRBV21-1	-	TRBJ2-6	TGTGCCAGCACGCGACAGCTAGCAGGATTGTTCCGAAGCTCTGGGGCCAACGTCCTGACTTTC	CASTRQLAGLFRSSGANVLTF
-	TRBV12-3/TRBV12-4	few	TRBJ2-1	TGTGCCAGCAGTACCAACGACGGGACATTTCAGTTCTTC	CASSTNDGTFQFF
-	TRBV29-1	few	TRBJ2-6	TGCAGCGTTGATGGGCTCTCTGGGGCCAACGTCCTGACTTTC	CSVDGLSGANVLTF
-	TRBV20-1	-	TRBJ2-1	TGCAGTGCTAGAGATGCAGCGGATGAGCAGTTCTTC	CSARDAADEQFF
-	TRBV20-1	-	TRBJ1-6	TGCAGTGTTGGGGGGTCTAATTCACCCCTCCACTTT	CSVGGSNSPLHF
-	TRBV29-1	-	TRBJ2-3	TGCAGCGCCCTCGGGCAGGGGAAAGATACGCAGTATTTT	CSALGQGKDTQYF
TRBD1	TRBV6-2/TRBV6-3	-	TRBJ1-2	TGTGCCAGCAGGAATGCCGGGACAGGGACAGTTGGCTACACCTTC	CASRNAGTGTVGYTF
-	TRBV12-3/TRBV12-4	-	TRBJ2-5	TGTGCCAGCAGTGGCCGCCAAGAGACCCAGTACTTC	CASSGRQETQYF
-	TRBV21-1	-	TRBJ1-5	TGTGCCAGCAGCATAAGGCCGCCCCACCTCGCCTATTATAGCAATCAGCCCCAGCATTTT	CASSIRPPHLAYYSNQPQHF
-	TRBV6-1	-	TRBJ1-1	TGTGCCAGCAGTTTCGGACGAATGAACACTGAAGCTTTCTTT	CASSFGRMNTEAFF
-	TRBV12-3/TRBV12-4	few	TRBJ2-3	TGTGCCAGCAGTCCCCGGCAGCCAGATACGCAGTATTTT	CASSPRQPDTQYF
-	TRBV12-3/TRBV12-4	few	TRBJ1-1	TGTGCCAGCAGAGACGCGTGGGGGCGAGCTTTCTTT	CASRDAWGRAFF
-	TRBV5-1	-	TRBJ2-1	TGTGCCAGCAGCTTAGGGGGTCAGGGGTACAATGAGCAGTTCTTC	CASSLGGQGYNEQFF
-	TRBV18	-	TRBJ1-5	TGTGCCAGCTCACCAGGTCCGCAGGGTAATCAGCCCCAGCATTTT	CASSPGPQGNQPQHF
-	TRBV4-1	-	TRBJ1-1	TGCGCCAGCAGCATAGTCCTCGGATGGCAGGGAGGGTGGGTTTTCTTT	CASSIVLGWQGGWVFF
TRBD2	TRBV30	once	TRBJ2-7	TGTGCCTGGACGGGAGGTTACGAGCAGTACTTC	CAWTGGYEQYF
TRBD2	TRBV12-3/TRBV12-4	-	TRBJ2-1	TGTGCTATAGCGGGAGAGCTCTACAATGAGCAGTTCTTC	CAIAGELYNEQFF
-	TRBV3-1	few	TRBJ1-1	TGTGCCAGCAGCCAAGAGTCGAACACTGAAGCTTTCTTT	CASSQESNTEAFF
-	TRBV29-1	-	TRBJ1-2	TGCAGCGTTGAGGGGCAGGACAGATCTAACTATGGCTACACCTTC	CSVEGQDRSNYGYTF
-	TRBV5-1	few	TRBJ2-5	TGCGCCAGCAGCTTAGACCCCCAAGAGACCCAGTACTTC	CASSLDPQETQYF
TRBD1	TRBV12-3/TRBV12-4	-	TRBJ2-1	TGTGCCAGCAGTTTAATTGTAGGGGGCGCGAAAAGTGAGCAGTTCTTC	CASSLIVGGAKSEQFF
TRBD2	TRBV7-9	-	TRBJ2-1	TGTGCCAGCAGCCGACTTGCGGTTTTGACTAGCGCTAGCTCCTACAATGAGCAGTTCTTC	CASSRLAVLTSASSYNEQFF